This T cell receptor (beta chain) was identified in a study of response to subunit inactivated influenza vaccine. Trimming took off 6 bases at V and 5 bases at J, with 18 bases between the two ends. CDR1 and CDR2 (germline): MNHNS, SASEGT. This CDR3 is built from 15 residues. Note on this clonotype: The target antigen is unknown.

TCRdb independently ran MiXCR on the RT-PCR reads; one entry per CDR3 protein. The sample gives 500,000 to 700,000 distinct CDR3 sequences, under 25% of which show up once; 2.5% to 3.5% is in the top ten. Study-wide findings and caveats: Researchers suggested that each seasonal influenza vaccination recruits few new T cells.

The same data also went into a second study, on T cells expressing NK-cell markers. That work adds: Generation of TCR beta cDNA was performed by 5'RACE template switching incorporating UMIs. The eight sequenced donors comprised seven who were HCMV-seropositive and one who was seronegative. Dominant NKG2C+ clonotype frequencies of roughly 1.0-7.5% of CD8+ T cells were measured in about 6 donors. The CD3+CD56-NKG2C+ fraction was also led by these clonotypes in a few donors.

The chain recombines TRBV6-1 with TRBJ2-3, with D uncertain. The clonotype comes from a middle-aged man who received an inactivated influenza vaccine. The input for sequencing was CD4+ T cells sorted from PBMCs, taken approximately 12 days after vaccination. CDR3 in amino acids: CASRHNPTQVDTQYF. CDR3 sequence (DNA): TGTGCCAGCAGACATAACCCGACGCAGGTAGATACGCAGTATTTT.